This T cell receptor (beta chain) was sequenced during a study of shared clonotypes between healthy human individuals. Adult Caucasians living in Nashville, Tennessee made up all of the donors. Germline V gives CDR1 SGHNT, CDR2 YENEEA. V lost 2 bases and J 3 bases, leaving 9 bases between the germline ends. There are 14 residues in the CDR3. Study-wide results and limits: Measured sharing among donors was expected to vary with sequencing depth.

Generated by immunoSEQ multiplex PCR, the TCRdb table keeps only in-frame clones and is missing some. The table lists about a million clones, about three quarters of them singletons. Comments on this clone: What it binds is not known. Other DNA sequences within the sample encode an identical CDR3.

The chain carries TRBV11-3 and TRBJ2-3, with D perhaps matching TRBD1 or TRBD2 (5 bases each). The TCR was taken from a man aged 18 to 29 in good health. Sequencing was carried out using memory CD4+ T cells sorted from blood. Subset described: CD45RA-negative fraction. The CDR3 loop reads CASSLLGGTDTQYF. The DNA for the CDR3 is TGTGCCAGCAGCTTACTTGGGGGTACAGATACGCAGTATTTT.